The TCR beta chain described here comes from a study of T cell responses to AZD1222 COVID-19 vaccine. Study conclusions and caveats: The donor group comprised mostly white British people and more females; the analysis possibly underestimated clonal diversity. It was only a handful of AZD1222 recipients who were seropositive at baseline.

In this sample, this clone turned up a few times. Its target is not known. The protocol was immunoSEQ multiplex PCR, while the TCRdb copy is restricted to in-frame clones and leaves out a portion. Of some 200,000 clones listed, roughly 92% are singletons. Second-dose timings of about 4 or about 12 weeks were pooled. Trimming took off 11 bases at V and 4 bases at J, with 14 bases between the two ends. Germline CDR1 is SEHNR and CDR2 is FQNEAQ (reference sequence). This CDR3 region has 12 residues. The sequence was obtained from an adult who received the AZD1222 COVID-19 vaccine. The rearrangement uses TRBV7-9 and TRBJ1-2, with D tentatively TRBD1 (5 bases). The sample was peripheral blood, taken 28 days after the second AZD1222 dose. The CDR3 here is CASRDDVYGYTF. CDR3 sequence (DNA): TGTGCCTCGCGGGACGACGTCTATGGCTACACCTTC.